The subject of this entry is one T cell receptor beta chain. Antigen unknown. Germline V gene lookup returns CDR1 MNHEY and CDR2 SVGAGI. The CDR3 extends over 14 amino acids. Trimming left V 6 bases short and J 6 bases short, with 18 bases between. The record originates from a study of T cell responses to AZD1222 COVID-19 vaccine. The study, taken as a whole, reports: Baseline seropositivity occurred in only a handful of AZD1222 recipients. The peak T cell response came first, and repertoires were sampled only after it. Clonal diversity may have been underestimated, and the donors were mostly white British, with more females than males. Reports say nearly half of spike-specific TCRs go after unmutated variant regions.

Clones were read by immunoSEQ multiplex PCR, and TCRdb kept only the in-frame ones, dropping some. The sample has 70,000 to 85,000 clones, around 86% seen once. This clonotype was obtained from an adult in good health. The chain has TRBV6-5 and TRBJ2-7; tentative D call: TRBD1 (6 bases). The sequenced sample was peripheral blood, obtained on day 0 of AZD1222 vaccination. For the CDR3, the DNA is TGTGCCAGCAGAGCACGTACAGGGATCGCCGAGCAGTACTTC. Its translation is CASRARTGIAEQYF.